The clone carrying this T cell receptor (beta chain) was recorded many times. This record comes from a study of neurological immune-mediated disorders. 5'RACE generated cDNA with 10-nucleotide random UMIs. TCRdb reanalysed the 5' RACE reads using MiXCR and keeps one entry per CDR3 protein. There are about 29,000 distinct CDR3 sequences in the sample; 9% to 14% occur only once, and 5.8% lies in the top ten. The CDR3 has 14 amino acids. The V gene lost 7 bases and the J gene lost 0 bases, with 7 bases spanning the gap. In germline, CDR1 is MGHDK, CDR2 SYGVNS. The sequence was obtained from a woman aged 55-70 years in good health. The sample taken for sequencing was PBMCs. V is TRBV25-1 and J is TRBJ1-6, with a tentative D call TRBD1 (5 bases). This chain's CDR3 is CASTGGSYNSPLHF. CDR3 nucleotides: TGTGCCAGCACGGGGGGCTCCTATAATTCACCCCTCCACTTT. Filled out from reference TRBV25-1 and TRBJ1-6, the complete variable domain reads EADIYQTPRYLVIGTGKKITLECSQTMGHDKMYWYQQDPGMELHLIHYSYGVNSTEKGDLSSESTVSRIRTEHFPLTLESARPSHTSQYLCASTGGSYNSPLHFGNGTRLTVT.